This TCR beta chain was recovered during a study of blood T cell repertoires in COVID-19. At the level of the study: From the United States, Italy and Spain came samples of acute and convalescent COVID-19. PBMCs, B-cell-depleted T cells, or T cells provided the cDNA or gDNA that made up the material.

As processed by the authors: Amplifying reference gene primers gave estimates of nucleated cell counts. TCRdb's copy holds only in-frame clones and misses some; the assay was immunoSEQ multiplex PCR. V, J and clone size are those of that table, while D and trimming were read from the DNA. The sample has fewer than 600,000 clones; roughly 87% are singletons. The CDR3 is 14 residues long. Germline values: CDR1 WSHSY, CDR2 SAAADI. Trimming pared 7 bases from V and 2 bases from J, leaving 15 bases between. Enrolled during active infection, Seattle patients were then followed longitudinally. The rearrangement links TRBV10-2 to TRBJ2-7; TRBD1 might be the D (6 bases). Sequenced input: peripheral blood. The clonotype was recovered from a man younger than 35 with COVID-19, enrolled during active disease. The CDR3 nucleotides are TGCGCCAGCACCCCACAGGGTAGGGCCTACGAGCAGTACTTC. This codes for CASTPQGRAYEQYF.